A single sample is the source of the 23 T cell receptor beta chains below, sequenced in a study of blood T cell repertoires in COVID-19. Repertoires were generated with immunoSEQ multiplex PCR, while TCRdb's copy carries only in-frame clones and drops some. The table has 180,000 or so clones, roughly 84% seen once. The sample taken for sequencing was peripheral blood. The receptors here all came from an older woman with COVID-19, enrolled during active disease.

The gene calls are TRBV15 and TRBJ1-2; D remains ambiguous. Looked up from germline, CDR1 is LNHNV and CDR2 is YYDKDF (reference sequence). V lost 0 bases and J 7 bases, leaving 12 bases between the germline ends. This CDR3 is built from 14 residues. The CDR3 nucleotides read TGTGCCACCAGCAGAGATTCCGGGTTGAGTGGCTACACCTTC. This translates into CATSRDSGLSGYTF.

This chain links TRBV3-1 (or the pseudogene TRBV3-2) with TRBJ1-3, with 7 bases that match TRBD1. Germline loops: CDR1 LGHDT, CDR2 YNNKEL (reference sequence). This CDR3 spans 12 amino acids. V dropped 2 bases and J dropped 11; count of bases not matched to a gene: 3. This CDR3 reads CASSQPDRAIYF. The DNA of the CDR3 is TGTGCCAGCAGCCAACCCGACAGGGCCATATATTTT.

V and J are TRBV30 and TRBJ1-6, with TRBD1 matching over 10 bases. The CDR3 is made up of 16 amino acids. Looked up from germline, CDR1 is GTSNPN and CDR2 is SVGIG (reference sequence). The V and J ends lost 1 base and 8 bases, in that order; junction bases with no gene match: 8. DNA of the CDR3: TGTGCCTGGAGTGCCAGAGACAGGGGGCGTTATTCACCCCTCCACTTT. As protein: CAWSARDRGRYSPLHF. The whole variable domain, remainder taken from reference TRBV30 and TRBJ1-6, is SQTIHQWPATLVQPVGSPLSLECTVEGTSNPNLYWYRQAAGRGLQLLFYSVGIGQISSEVPQNLSASRPQDRQFILSSKKLLLSDSGFYLCAWSARDRGRYSPLHFGNGTRLTVT.

The V gene is TRBV4-1, the J gene TRBJ2-7; 7 nucleotides match TRBD2. The CDR3 runs 14 residues. CDR1 is MGHRA and CDR2 is YSYEKL in the germline V gene. V trimming: 4 bases; J trimming: 2 bases; junction bases outside the gene matches: 5. CDR3 coding DNA: TGCGCCAGCAGCCCTCCGGGACTACCCTACGAGCAGTACTTC. Protein sequence: CASSPPGLPYEQYF.

This chain links TRBV19 with TRBJ2-5; tentative D call: TRBD2 (7 bases). Between the trimmed V and J ends, which lost 5 bases and 3 bases, there was a span of 13 bases. There are 14 residues in the CDR3. Germline V gene sequence: CDR1 LNHDA, CDR2 SQIVND (reference sequence). As DNA, the CDR3 is TGTGCCAGTAGTGGAGGGGGGGTGGAAGAGACCCAGTACTTC. Translated, it gives CASSGGGVEETQYF.

V usage is TRBV2 and J usage is TRBJ2-4; 7 bases fit TRBD2. The CDR3 is 15 residues long. Germline V gene lookup returns CDR1 SNHLY and CDR2 FYNNEI. Trimming cost V 6 bases and J 5 bases; bases outside gene matches: 10. DNA for the CDR3: TGTGCCAGCAGGGCAACTAGCGTAGGCCAAAACATTCAGTACTTC. Its protein product is CASRATSVGQNIQYF.

The chain links TRBV28 to TRBJ2-6, with D possibly TRBD1 on 5 matching bases. CDR3 size: 15 residues. The V end lost 5 bases, the J end lost 5 bases, and 13 bases lay between the germline ends. Germline V lookup: CDR1 MDHEN, CDR2 SYDVKM. The CDR3, as DNA: TGTGCCAGCAGTCAGGACACCCTCCGGGCCAACGTCCTGACTTTC. It yields the protein CASSQDTLRANVLTF.

The CDR3 bases are TGTGCCAGCAGCAAGCACTCCTCCTATGGCTACACCTTC. Protein product: CASSKHSSYGYTF. The chain recombines TRBV6-2 or TRBV6-3 with TRBJ1-2, with no clear D. Between the trimmed V and J ends, which lost 6 bases and 4 bases, there was a span of 12 bases. CDR1 MNHEY and CDR2 SVGEGT come from the germline V gene. This CDR3 region has 13 residues.

The chain is built from TRBV6-5 and TRBJ2-5, with a possible D match to TRBD2 (6 bases). The CDR3 sequence is 12 residues long. CDR1 MNHEY and CDR2 SVGAGI come from the germline V gene. Trimming left V 6 bases short and J 5 bases short, with 10 bases between. The CDR3 DNA reads as TGTGCCAGCAGCCGGGGGTCGGAGACCCAGTACTTC. It translates to CASSRGSETQYF.

This chain links TRBV7-8 with TRBJ1-5, with no clear D. Germline CDR1 and CDR2: SGHVS and FQNEAQ. With 0 bases removed from V and 6 bases from J, the gap between germline ends came to 3 bases. The CDR3 loop spans 12 amino acids. CDR3 in amino acids: CASSLARQPQHF. For the CDR3, the DNA is TGTGCCAGCAGCTTAGCCCGTCAGCCCCAGCATTTT.

The chain recombines TRBV6-5 with TRBJ1-2, with D unresolved. Germline loops: CDR1 MNHEY, CDR2 SVGAGI. Trimming shortened V by 7 bases and J by 1 base, and 13 bases separated the two germline ends. The CDR3 is 14 residues long. This chain's CDR3 is CASKQSTLNYGYTF. CDR3 sequence (DNA): TGTGCCAGCAAACAGTCAACCCTTAACTATGGCTACACCTTC.

A single count supports this clone. The gene calls are TRBV6-5 and TRBJ1-2, with 10 positions matching TRBD1. Germline loops: CDR1 MNHEY, CDR2 SVGAGI. The V segment lost 2 bases and the J segment 7 bases; nucleotides outside the gene matches: 7. This CDR3 comprises 15 residues. The chain's CDR3 is CASSYTRTGGFGYTF. Written as DNA, the CDR3 is TGTGCCAGCAGTTACACGCGGACAGGGGGTTTTGGCTACACCTTC.

The chain combines TRBV6-4 with TRBJ1-1; 10 nucleotides match TRBD1. The germline CDR1 and CDR2 sequences are MRHNA and SNTAGT. CDR3 size: 13 residues. V was clipped by 0 bases and J by 9 bases; unmatched bases: 1. The CDR3 coding sequence is TGTGCCAGCAGTGACTCCGACAGGGGGCAAGCTTTCTTT. This sequence encodes CASSDSDRGQAFF.

CDR3 DNA sequence: TGTGCCAGCAGTTTATCGCCCAGGGGGCGTAGCAATCAGCCCCAGCATTTT. Translated, it gives CASSLSPRGRSNQPQHF. The rearrangement links TRBV28 to TRBJ1-5; 8 bases fit TRBD1. Germline V lookup: CDR1 MDHEN, CDR2 SYDVKM. V lost 1 base and J lost 0; bases outside the gene matches: 5. CDR3 length: 17 residues.

The chain has TRBV30 and TRBJ2-7; 13 positions match TRBD2. The CDR3 has 14 amino acids. The germline CDR1 and CDR2 sequences are GTSNPN and SVGIG (reference sequence). Unmatched junction bases numbered 12, after V lost 5 bases and J lost 11 bases. The CDR3 DNA is TGTGCCTGGGAAGCCGGGACTAGCGGGACGCGGGAGTACTTC. This gives the protein CAWEAGTSGTREYF. Based on the CDR3 plus reference TRBV30 and TRBJ2-7, the full variable domain is SQTIHQWPATLVQPVGSPLSLECTVEGTSNPNLYWYRQAAGRGLQLLFYSVGIGQISSEVPQNLSASRPQDRQFILSSKKLLLSDSGFYLCAWEAGTSGTREYFGPGTRLTVT.

The chain uses TRBV3-1 (or the pseudogene TRBV3-2) and TRBJ2-2; 7 nucleotides agree with TRBD2. J was trimmed by 5 bases and V by 1 base; bases with no gene match: 10. The CDR3 covers 17 residues. Germline CDR1 LGHDT, CDR2 YNNKEL (reference sequence). This CDR3 reads CASSQVGLAVGTGELFF. The CDR3 DNA follows: TGTGCCAGCAGCCAAGTCGGGCTAGCGGTGGGGACCGGGGAGCTGTTTTTT.

This chain links TRBV29-1 with TRBJ1-2, with D hard to call. CDR1 SQVTM and CDR2 ANQGSEA come from the germline V gene. V lost 8 bases and J 4 bases, leaving 14 bases between the germline ends. There are 12 residues in the CDR3. CDR3 DNA: TGCAGCTACATCGACGGGAGCTATGGCTACACCTTC. Translating it yields CSYIDGSYGYTF.

The CDR3: CASSPQGIGELFF. Here the CDR3 DNA reads TGTGCCAGCAGTCCTCAGGGCATCGGGGAGCTGTTTTTT. The gene calls are TRBV7-6 and TRBJ2-2; D perhaps matches TRBD1 (5 bases). Per germline, CDR1 SGHVS and CDR2 FNYEAQ. Deletions cut 6 bases from V and 7 bases from J, with 12 bases between. The length of the CDR3 is 13 residues.

The rearrangement uses TRBV27 and TRBJ1-3; 8 bases are shared with TRBD1. CDR3 length equals 16 residues. Trimming cost V 4 bases and J 3 bases; bases outside gene matches: 8. Per germline, CDR1 MNHEY and CDR2 SMNVEV (reference sequence). CDR3 in amino acids: CASSSRDRIDGNTIYF. For the CDR3, the DNA is TGTGCCAGCAGTTCCCGGGACAGGATTGATGGAAACACCATATATTTT.

The chain is built from TRBV5-1 and TRBJ2-2; no firm D call. Between the trimmed V and J ends, which lost 0 bases and 4 bases, there was a span of 7 bases. Germline V gene sequence: CDR1 SGHRS, CDR2 YFSETQ. The CDR3 totals 14 residues. CDR3: CASSLGGGTGELFF. The CDR3 DNA follows: TGCGCCAGCAGCTTGGGCGGCGGCACCGGGGAGCTGTTTTTT.

The V gene is TRBV10-3, the J gene TRBJ1-1; D unclear. Trimming left V 3 bases short and J 1 base short, with 9 bases between. There are 14 residues in the CDR3. CDR1 is ENHRY, CDR2 SYGVKD, per germline. Here the CDR3 reads CAISDYDKNTEAFF. Here the CDR3 DNA reads TGTGCCATCAGTGACTACGACAAGAACACTGAAGCTTTCTTT.

The table lists this clone with a count of one. In DNA, the CDR3 is TGCGCCAGCAGCATCCCGAGCACTGAAGCTTTCTTT. Amino acids: CASSIPSTEAFF. V gene TRBV5-1 combines with J gene TRBJ1-1; D call uncertain. The CDR3 covers 12 residues. The germline V gene has CDR1 SGHRS and CDR2 YFSETQ. V was clipped by 4 bases and J by 4 bases, with 8 bases between them.

This chain links TRBV14 with TRBJ1-6, with D unclear. The CDR3 is made up of 13 amino acids. V lost 4 bases, J lost 8 bases, and 9 bases lay in between. Germline CDR1 SGHDN, CDR2 FVKESK. The CDR3 sequence: CASSRLGDSPLHF. The DNA of the CDR3 is TGTGCCAGCAGCCGACTGGGTGATTCACCCCTCCACTTT.